This passage covers 30 T cell receptor beta chains from one sample sequenced in a study of blood T cell repertoires in COVID-19. Here immunoSEQ multiplex PCR was the method, and the copy in TCRdb shows in-frame clones only, minus some. This sample has under 500,000 clones, with around nine tenths found just once. Sequencing was performed on peripheral blood. Every receptor here comes from a woman aged 30 to 39 with acute or convalescent COVID-19.

The chain couples TRBV28 to TRBJ2-3; a possible D gene is TRBD1 (6 bases). The germline V gene has CDR1 MDHEN and CDR2 SYDVKM. This CDR3 is built from 13 residues. V was trimmed by 8 bases and J by 2 bases, leaving 11 bases between them. For the CDR3, the DNA is TGTGCCAGCCGCGGACAGCCCACAGATACGCAGTATTTT. Protein: CASRGQPTDTQYF.

This clone was seen many times. This chain uses TRBV6-6 with TRBJ1-1; D ambiguous. The V gene's germline CDR1 is MNHNY and CDR2 SVGAGI (reference sequence). Trimming left V 0 bases short and J 2 bases short, with 10 bases between. The CDR3 covers 15 residues. The CDR3, as DNA: TGTGCCAGCAGTTACTCTCCAGGCGAAAACACTGAAGCTTTCTTT. It is translated as CASSYSPGENTEAFF.

This chain joins TRBV3-1 (or the pseudogene TRBV3-2) and TRBJ1-5; D remains unclear. The germline CDR1 and CDR2 sequences are LGHDT and YNNKEL (reference sequence). CDR3 length: 13 residues. Deletions cut 0 bases from V and 5 bases from J, with 5 bases between. CDR3 in DNA: TGTGCCAGCAGCCAAGATCGTTATCAGCCCCAGCATTTT. Translation gives CASSQDRYQPQHF.

This clone was counted only a few times. This chain joins TRBV5-1 and TRBJ2-7; D unresolved. The ends were cut back, 0 bases at V and 2 bases at J, with 6 bases in the middle. This CDR3 comprises 13 residues. Germline V gene sequence: CDR1 SGHRS, CDR2 YFSETQ. CDR3 sequence (DNA): TGCGCCAGCAGCTTGGACATGGCCTACGAGCAGTACTTC. It yields the protein CASSLDMAYEQYF.

The chain carries TRBV5-4 and TRBJ1-2, with D possibly matching TRBD1 (6 bases). The germline gives CDR1 SGHNT, CDR2 YYREEE (reference sequence). The CDR3 runs to 16 residues. With 2 bases removed from V and 8 bases from J, the gap between germline ends came to 22 bases. The DNA for the CDR3 is TGTGCCAGCAGCTTCGGAAGTACAGGGCCGGAGAACGGCTACACCTTC. Translation gives CASSFGSTGPENGYTF.

The rearrangement joins TRBV14 to TRBJ2-5; D may be TRBD2 (5 bases). There are 14 residues in the CDR3. Germline V gene data show CDR1 as SGHDN and CDR2 as FVKESK. V was shortened by 3 bases and J by 3 bases, with 11 bases between the two germline ends. The CDR3 coding sequence is TGTGCCAGCAGCCAGCAGCGGAAAGAAGAGACCCAGTACTTC. Amino acids: CASSQQRKEETQYF. Full variable domain (missing parts from reference TRBV14 and TRBJ2-5): EAGVTQFPSHSVIEKGQTVTLRCDPISGHDNLYWYRRVMGKEIKFLLHFVKESKQDESGMPNNRFLAERTGGTYSTLKVQPAELEDSGVYFCASSQQRKEETQYFGPGTRLLVL.

This chain uses TRBV5-1 with TRBJ2-5, with D possibly being TRBD1 (6 bases). The CDR3 contains 15 residues. Germline lookup yields CDR1 SGHRS and CDR2 YFSETQ. V lost 4 bases, J lost 1 base, and 14 bases lay in between. The CDR3 is CASSPWTVPQETQYF. The CDR3 nucleotides are TGCGCCAGCAGCCCGTGGACAGTGCCCCAAGAGACCCAGTACTTC.

This chain links TRBV27 with TRBJ1-1, with D perhaps TRBD1 (6 bases). The CDR3 covers 12 residues. Germline lookup yields CDR1 MNHEY and CDR2 SMNVEV (reference sequence). The ends were cut back, 2 bases at V and 10 bases at J, with 11 bases in the middle. The CDR3 sequence is CASSLATGRAFF. The CDR3 DNA reads TGTGCCAGCAGTTTAGCGACAGGCAGAGCTTTCTTT.

The gene calls are TRBV12-5 and TRBJ1-5; D is possibly TRBD1 (6 bases). The CDR3 has 15 amino acids. Trimming pared 5 bases from V and 1 base from J, leaving 12 bases between. Germline-derived CDR1 and CDR2 are LGHNT and FRNRAP. CDR3 protein: CASGRNRVSNQPQHF. CDR3 DNA sequence: TGTGCTAGTGGTCGAAACAGGGTAAGCAATCAGCCCCAGCATTTT.

This rearrangement joins TRBV30 to TRBJ1-6, with D possibly being TRBD1 (5 bases). Germline-derived CDR1 and CDR2 are GTSNPN and SVGIG (reference sequence). This CDR3 has 14 residues. V lost 4 bases to trimming and J lost 7 bases, with 14 bases between them. The CDR3 loop reads CAWTKRDRNSPLHF. DNA of the CDR3: TGTGCCTGGACGAAACGAGACAGAAATTCACCCCTCCACTTT. Together with reference TRBV30 and TRBJ1-6, the CDR3 gives the full variable domain: SQTIHQWPATLVQPVGSPLSLECTVEGTSNPNLYWYRQAAGRGLQLLFYSVGIGQISSEVPQNLSASRPQDRQFILSSKKLLLSDSGFYLCAWTKRDRNSPLHFGNGTRLTVT.

The rearrangement uses TRBV12-3 or TRBV12-4 and TRBJ2-5; 7 bases match TRBD2. V was clipped by 8 bases and J by 7 bases; unmatched bases: 4. This CDR3 is built from 11 residues. The CDR3 sequence: CASGREVTQYF. Written as DNA, the CDR3 is TGTGCCAGCGGGAGGGAGGTGACCCAGTACTTC.

The rearrangement links TRBV6-1 to TRBJ2-5, with D maybe TRBD2 (7 bases). V lost 1 base to trimming and J lost 5 bases, with 14 bases between them. Looked up from germline, CDR1 is MNHNS and CDR2 is SASEGT. The CDR3 sequence is 15 residues long. CDR3 sequence: CASSEVRGAGETQYF. As DNA, the CDR3 is TGTGCCAGCAGTGAAGTTCGGGGGGCGGGTGAGACCCAGTACTTC.

V and J are TRBV15 and TRBJ2-3; no clear D. The germline CDR1 and CDR2 sequences are LNHNV and YYDKDF (reference sequence). V shed 4 bases and J shed 2 bases, with 4 bases lying between them. The CDR3 contains 12 residues. The CDR3 DNA reads TGTGCCACCAGCACCCTCACAGATACGCAGTATTTT. It specifies CATSTLTDTQYF.

The rearrangement links TRBV10-3 to TRBJ2-5; perhaps TRBD2 as D (6 bases). Germline V gene sequence: CDR1 ENHRY, CDR2 SYGVKD. The CDR3 totals 13 residues. The V end lost 4 bases, the J end lost 1 base, and 7 bases lay between the germline ends. CDR3 bases: TGTGCCATCAGTGGGGGACTCCAAGAGACCCAGTACTTC. Encoded protein: CAISGGLQETQYF.

The genes are TRBV19 and TRBJ2-1, with D unresolved. The V end lost 9 bases, the J end lost 10 bases, and 10 bases lay between the germline ends. The CDR3 consists of 10 residues. The germline V gene has CDR1 LNHDA and CDR2 SQIVND (reference sequence). Here the CDR3 reads CARLRLEQFF. The CDR3 nucleotides are TGTGCCAGGTTACGACTCGAGCAGTTCTTC.

This rearrangement joins TRBV10-1 to TRBJ2-7; 8 bases are a match to TRBD1. The CDR3 extends over 14 amino acids. After removal of 4 bases from V and 2 bases from J, the junction contained 4 bases not matched to a gene. CDR1 is WNHNN, CDR2 SYGVQD, per germline (reference sequence). CDR3: CASSGTGKTYEQYF. CDR3 bases: TGCGCCAGCAGTGGGACAGGGAAAACCTACGAGCAGTACTTC.

The chain combines TRBV7-2 with TRBJ1-2, with D possibly TRBD1 on 5 matching bases. Germline values: CDR1 SGHTA, CDR2 FQGNSA. The CDR3 totals 15 residues. Between the trimmed V and J ends, which lost 6 bases and 1 base, there was a span of 15 bases. The CDR3 DNA sequence: TGTGCCAGCAGTCCTGACAGCTTTATTAACTATGGCTACACCTTC. This sequence encodes CASSPDSFINYGYTF.

About this clone itself: Different DNA sequences within this sample yield the same CDR3. The J gene is TRBJ1-5, the V gene TRBV5-1; 9 bases are shared with TRBD1. Per the germline V gene, CDR1 is SGHRS and CDR2 is YFSETQ. Trimming removed 1 base from V and 5 bases from J; junction bases left unmatched: 1. CDR3 length: 14 residues. This chain's CDR3 is CASSLTGGDQPQHF. The CDR3 DNA reads TGCGCCAGCAGCTTGACAGGGGGCGATCAGCCCCAGCATTTT.

CDR3 sequence (DNA): TGTGCCAGCAGCTCGGGTGTTCGGTCCGCTGGAGAAAAACTGTTTTTT. This gives the protein CASSSGVRSAGEKLFF. V gene TRBV5-6 combines with J gene TRBJ1-4; no firm D call. Trimming shortened V by 3 bases and J by 8 bases, and 20 bases separated the two germline ends. In germline, CDR1 is SGHDT, CDR2 YYEEEE. The length of the CDR3 is 16 residues.

The V gene is TRBV12-3 or TRBV12-4, the J gene TRBJ1-1; 9 bases match TRBD1. CDR3 length: 12 residues. Trimming removed 6 bases from V and 7 bases from J; junction bases left unmatched: 3. CDR3 sequence reads: CASSKTGGEAFF. CDR3 nucleotide sequence: TGTGCCAGCAGCAAGACAGGGGGTGAAGCTTTCTTT.

The chain links TRBV4-2 to TRBJ1-3, with a tentative D call TRBD1 (6 bases). The CDR3 sequence is 18 residues long. V was shortened by 2 bases and J by 0 bases, with 17 bases between the two germline ends. Germline V gene lookup returns CDR1 LGHNA and CDR2 YNFKEQ. The CDR3 spells CASSQSTKTGLSGNTIYF. The CDR3 DNA is TGTGCCAGCAGCCAATCCACGAAGACAGGTCTCTCTGGAAACACCATATATTTT.

This clone appeared a single time. The chain links TRBV4-1 to TRBJ2-2; the match to TRBD2 covers 13 bases. CDR3 length: 18 amino acids. The V segment lost 1 base and the J segment 6 bases; nucleotides outside the gene matches: 8. Per the germline V gene, CDR1 is MGHRA and CDR2 is YSYEKL. CDR3 sequence (DNA): TGCGCCAGCAGCCAAGGGCAACTAGCGGGGGGGCTGGCCGGGGAGCTGTTTTTT. Translation: CASSQGQLAGGLAGELFF.

The rearrangement joins TRBV28 to TRBJ2-7; 10 positions match TRBD2. Germline-derived CDR1 and CDR2 are MDHEN and SYDVKM. Trimming removed 5 bases from V and 5 bases from J; junction bases left unmatched: 6. The CDR3 totals 14 residues. The CDR3 loop is CASSSGGAINEQYF. Written as DNA, the CDR3 is TGTGCCAGCAGTAGCGGGGGGGCTATTAACGAGCAGTACTTC.

The J gene is TRBJ1-1, the V gene TRBV29-1; D gene ambiguous. The CDR3 runs 13 residues. The V gene lost 4 bases and the J gene lost 0 bases, with 9 bases spanning the gap. Germline values: CDR1 SQVTM, CDR2 ANQGSEA. The DNA of the CDR3 is TGCAGCGTTGCCAAAATCCTGAACACTGAAGCTTTCTTT. This gives the protein CSVAKILNTEAFF. Together with reference TRBV29-1 and TRBJ1-1, the CDR3 gives the full variable domain: SAVISQKPSRDICQRGTSLTIQCQVDSQVTMMFWYRQQPGQSLTLIATANQGSEATYESGFVIDKFPISRPNLTFSTLTVSNMSPEDSSIYLCSVAKILNTEAFFGQGTRLTVV.

This clone came up once. This chain links TRBV27 with TRBJ1-5; TRBD1 might be the D (5 bases). Germline assignment: CDR1 MNHEY and CDR2 SMNVEV (reference sequence). Trimming removed 2 bases at V and 4 bases at J, with 18 bases between. The CDR3 is 17 residues long. CDR3 DNA sequence: TGTGCCAGCAGTTTAACTTGGGGCTCAAGGAATAATCAGCCCCAGCATTTT. Protein sequence: CASSLTWGSRNNQPQHF.

This clone occurred once. This sequence joins TRBV5-4 and TRBJ2-7; a weak D match, TRBD1 (6 bases). The CDR3 totals 15 residues. Deletions cut 4 bases from V and 2 bases from J, with 16 bases between. Germline V gene lookup returns CDR1 SGHNT and CDR2 YYREEE (reference sequence). The CDR3 bases are TGTGCCAGCAGCGCAAAATTCGGGACACCCTACGAGCAGTACTTC. It yields the protein CASSAKFGTPYEQYF.

The chain couples TRBV5-1 to TRBJ2-3, with D perhaps matching TRBD2 (5 bases). CDR3 length: 15 residues. CDR1 and CDR2 from the germline V gene are SGHRS and YFSETQ. Trimming stripped 0 bases from V and 5 bases from J, with 13 bases between. The CDR3 DNA is TGCGCCAGCAGCTTGGCGGTAGTTGAGGGAGATACGCAGTATTTT. Amino acids: CASSLAVVEGDTQYF.

This clone came up a few times. The rearrangement uses TRBV3-1 (or the pseudogene TRBV3-2) and TRBJ1-3; 8 bases agree with TRBD1. The CDR3 sequence is 17 residues long. The ends lost 2 bases at V and 0 bases at J; junction bases unmatched: 6. Germline loops: CDR1 LGHDT, CDR2 YNNKEL (reference sequence). CDR3 loop: CASSQRTGKASGNTIYF. The CDR3 DNA sequence: TGTGCCAGCAGCCAAAGGACAGGGAAAGCCTCTGGAAACACCATATATTTT.

The rearrangement links TRBV29-1 to TRBJ1-2; no clear D. V lost 6 bases and J 8 bases, leaving 16 bases between the germline ends. The CDR3 sequence is 12 residues long. Germline V lookup: CDR1 SQVTM, CDR2 ANQGSEA. CDR3 region: CSVGDPDIGYTF. CDR3 nucleotide sequence: TGCAGCGTGGGAGACCCTGATATCGGCTACACCTTC.

This clone is a singleton in its sample. The rearrangement joins TRBV7-9 to TRBJ1-2; unclear D gene. Germline lookup yields CDR1 SEHNR and CDR2 FQNEAQ (reference sequence). The V end was cut by 5 bases, the J end by 0 bases, with 19 bases between. CDR3 size: 17 residues. CDR3 amino acids: CASSPITTELTNYGYTF. DNA of the CDR3: TGTGCCAGCAGCCCAATAACGACGGAGCTTACTAACTATGGCTACACCTTC.